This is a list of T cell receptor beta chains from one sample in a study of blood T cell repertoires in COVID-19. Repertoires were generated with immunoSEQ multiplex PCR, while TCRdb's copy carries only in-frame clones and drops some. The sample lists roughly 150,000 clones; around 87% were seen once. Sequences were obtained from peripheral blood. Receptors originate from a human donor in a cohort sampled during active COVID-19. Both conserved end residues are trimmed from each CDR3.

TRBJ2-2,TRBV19,ATRWGGPRTGELF
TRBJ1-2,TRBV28,ASSSGGGYT
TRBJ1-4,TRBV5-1,ASTRTGGNEKLF
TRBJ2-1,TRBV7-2,ASSAGTAHNEQF
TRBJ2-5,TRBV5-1,ASSNQQGETQY
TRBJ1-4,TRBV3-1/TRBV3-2,ASSRIPWPWGNEKLF
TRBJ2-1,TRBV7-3,ASSPGLAGGGYNEQF
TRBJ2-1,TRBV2,ASRIRGTYNEQF
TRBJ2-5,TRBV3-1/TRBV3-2,AAVGPQETQY
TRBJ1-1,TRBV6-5,ASSLARGMNTEAF
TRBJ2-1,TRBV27,ASSFGGPTFNEQF
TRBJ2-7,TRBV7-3,ASSFSGSSYEQY
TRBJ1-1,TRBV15,ATSTGEGAGRTEAF
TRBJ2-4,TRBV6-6,ASRIDTIQY
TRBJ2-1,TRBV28,ASRSSGRWSNEQF
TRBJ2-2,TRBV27,ASSFSVIRRASGGQNTGELF
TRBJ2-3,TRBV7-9,ASSLALDTQY
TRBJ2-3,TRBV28,ASSLLAGRADTQY
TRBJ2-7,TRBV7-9,ASSLMTAYEQY
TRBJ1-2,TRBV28,ASSLAQGRGYT
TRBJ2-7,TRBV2,ASRDRQPSYEQY
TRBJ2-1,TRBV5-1,ASRTQTSGYEQF
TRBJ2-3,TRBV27,ASSVLTSGGASADTQY
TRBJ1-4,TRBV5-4,ASSHRDSLNEKLF
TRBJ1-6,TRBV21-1,ASSKATVGTGPTPLH
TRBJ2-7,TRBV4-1,ASSQDAGGSYEQY
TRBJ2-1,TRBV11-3,ASSSTLYGRGGNEQF
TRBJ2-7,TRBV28,ATRLSNYEQY
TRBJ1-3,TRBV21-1,ASSKIGTGSNSGNTIY
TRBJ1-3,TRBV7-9,ASSPARAGLSGNTIY
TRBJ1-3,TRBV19,ASSDRDRRNTIY
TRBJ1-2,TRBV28,ASGGGGYGYT
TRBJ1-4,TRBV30,AWSVRGRGFTNEKLF